The next 26 T cell receptor beta chains were all read from a single sample in a study of T cells in Graves' hyperthyroidism and ophthalmopathy. The source material, RNA transcripts, was used to amplify TCR beta CDR3 regions. The HTBI primer set drove a first-round RT-PCR of the TCR CDR3. A single record per CDR3 protein comes from TCRdb applying MiXCR to the multiplex PCR reads. Among 350,000 or so distinct CDR3 sequences listed, around 20% were seen once. Sequencing was done on a sample of blood. The source is a woman aged 50 to 65 with Graves' hyperthyroidism.

On this clonotype: A much larger clone differs from this one at a single base, so this may be a read error. This chain uses TRBV5-1 with TRBJ2-1, with a possible D match to TRBD2 (6 bases). From germline, CDR1 is SGHRS and CDR2 YFSETQ. The CDR3 totals 14 residues. CDR3 sequence: CASGLYSGYNEQFF. The CDR3 DNA reads TGCGCCAGCGGCTTGTATAGCGGTTACAATGAGCAGTTCTTC.

The chain employs TRBV15 and TRBJ1-4; D gene ambiguous. CDR1 and CDR2 (germline): LNHNV, YYDKDF (reference sequence). CDR3 length: 15 residues. The V and J ends lost 2 bases and 1 base respectively, with 8 bases between them. The CDR3 nucleotides read TGTGCCACCAGCAGAATACAGAGAACTAATGAAAAACTGTTTTTT. Protein product: CATSRIQRTNEKLFF.

This clonotype was found many times. V gene TRBV30 combines with J gene TRBJ2-5; D tentatively reads TRBD1 or TRBD2 (7 bases each). V was trimmed by 8 bases and J by 5 bases, leaving 21 bases between them. Germline lookup yields CDR1 GTSNPN and CDR2 SVGIG (reference sequence). The CDR3 totals 14 residues. The CDR3 DNA sequence: TGTGCCCGGGGAGGGATAGGGGGCCGGGAGACCCAGTACTTC. It translates to CARGGIGGRETQYF.

The V call is TRBV7-2, the J call TRBJ2-1; 8 bases line up with TRBD2. There are 18 residues in the CDR3. J lost 6 bases, V lost 1 base, and 14 bases had no gene match. Germline CDR1 reads SGHTA; CDR2 reads FQGNSA. The CDR3 sequence is CASSLGTYRLAGSNEQFF. The DNA for the CDR3 is TGTGCCAGCAGCTTAGGTACCTATAGGCTAGCGGGTAGCAATGAGCAGTTCTTC.

This clonotype was observed at least ten times. The V call is TRBV2, the J call TRBJ1-6; D is undetermined. Trimming cost V 6 bases and J 0 bases, with 3 bases left between them. The CDR3 runs to 13 residues. The germline CDR1 and CDR2 sequences are SNHLY and FYNNEI. CDR3 sequence: CASRSSYNSPLHF. The CDR3 DNA reads as TGTGCCAGCAGGTCCTCCTATAATTCACCCCTCCACTTT. The entire variable domain, with the rest obtained from reference TRBV2 and TRBJ1-6, is as follows: EPEVTQTPSHQVTQMGQEVILRCVPISNHLYFYWYRQILGQKVEFLVSFYNNEISEKSEIFDDQFSVERPDGSNFTLKIRSTKLEDSAMYFCASRSSYNSPLHFGNGTRLTVT.

In its sample, this clonotype was seen many times. The rearrangement joins TRBV3-1 to TRBJ2-1, with no clear D. The CDR3 totals 13 residues. The V and J ends lost 3 bases and 7 bases respectively, with 10 bases between them. Germline V gives CDR1 LGHDT, CDR2 YNNKEL (reference sequence). CDR3 DNA: TGTGCCAGCAGCCACCAGATCGTGAATGAGCAGTTCTTC. The encoded protein is CASSHQIVNEQFF.

This clonotype has more than one count but fewer than ten. The chain has TRBV10-3 and TRBJ1-2; D unresolved. CDR3 length: 13 residues. CDR1 and CDR2 from the germline V gene are ENHRY and SYGVKD. Trimming left V 11 bases short and J 4 bases short, with 17 bases between. The CDR3 sequence: CAATGVLSYGYTF. CDR3 coding DNA: TGTGCCGCAACCGGGGTCCTTAGCTATGGCTACACCTTC.

A few counts support this clonotype. The V gene is TRBV4-1, the J gene TRBJ2-5, with D maybe TRBD2 (5 bases). The CDR3 loop spans 13 amino acids. The V end lost 0 bases, the J end lost 7 bases, and 9 bases lay between the germline ends. Germline CDR1 reads MGHRA; CDR2 reads YSYEKL. Written as DNA, the CDR3 is TGCGCCAGCAGCCAAGACTCTGAGGGGACCCAGTACTTC. This sequence encodes CASSQDSEGTQYF.

V usage is TRBV7-3 and J usage is TRBJ2-1; 7 nucleotides line up with TRBD1. Per germline, CDR1 SGHTA and CDR2 FQGTGA. This CDR3 has 14 amino acids. Trimming took 1 base from V and 6 from J; bases not matched to a gene: 3. The CDR3 here is CASSLIGTVNEQFF. As DNA, the CDR3 is TGTGCCAGCAGCTTAATCGGGACAGTCAATGAGCAGTTCTTC.

The sample holds many counts of this clonotype. The rearrangement links TRBV7-2 to TRBJ2-6; possibly TRBD1 or TRBD2 for D (5 bases each). Trimming stripped 7 bases from V and 4 bases from J, with 11 bases between. This CDR3 is built from 14 residues. The germline V gene encodes CDR1 SGHTA and CDR2 FQGNSA. In DNA form, the CDR3 reads TGTGCCAGCACTTACGGGACCGGGGCCAACGTCCTGACTTTC. It translates to CASTYGTGANVLTF.

This clonotype appeared many times. J is TRBJ2-1 and V is TRBV7-9; D is uncertain. V lost 3 bases and J lost 4, with 19 bases in between. The germline gives CDR1 SEHNR, CDR2 FQNEAQ (reference sequence). The length of the CDR3 is 17 residues. CDR3 sequence (DNA): TGTGCCAGCAGCTTGACCTTTAAAGGCGGTTTATACAATGAGCAGTTCTTC. This codes for CASSLTFKGGLYNEQFF.

This clonotype occurred once. V usage is TRBV12-3 or TRBV12-4 and J usage is TRBJ2-1; perhaps D is TRBD1 or TRBD2 (6 bases each). The CDR3 is 14 residues long. V was shortened by 5 bases and J by 12 bases, with 20 bases between the two germline ends. The CDR3 loop reads CASSARPGAGLQFF. In nucleotides, the CDR3 is TGTGCCAGCAGTGCGCGTCCGGGGGCAGGGTTGCAGTTCTTC.

This clonotype has ten or more counts. This chain connects TRBV28 to TRBJ1-2; D is possibly TRBD1 (5 bases). The CDR3 has 15 residues. Trimming took 4 bases from V and 4 from J, leaving 16 bases between them. Per germline, CDR1 MDHEN and CDR2 SYDVKM. The CDR3 region is CASSSPRGGSYGYTF. The CDR3 DNA follows: TGTGCCAGCAGTTCCCCTAGGGGAGGTTCCTATGGCTACACCTTC.

V is TRBV2 and J is TRBJ1-4, with a weak D call TRBD1 (5 bases). Trimming removed 4 bases at V and 4 bases at J, with 7 bases between. Looked up from germline, CDR1 is SNHLY and CDR2 is FYNNEI. The CDR3 totals 13 residues. CDR3 sequence (DNA): TGTGCCAGCAGTGGGACACGTAATGAAAAACTGTTTTTT. Amino acid sequence: CASSGTRNEKLFF. The full variable domain, with the rest looked up from reference TRBV2 and TRBJ1-4, is EPEVTQTPSHQVTQMGQEVILRCVPISNHLYFYWYRQILGQKVEFLVSFYNNEISEKSEIFDDQFSVERPDGSNFTLKIRSTKLEDSAMYFCASSGTRNEKLFFGSGTQLSVL.

This clonotype has more than one count but fewer than ten. V gene TRBV9 combines with J gene TRBJ2-1, with D perhaps matching TRBD1 (6 bases). V lost 0 bases and J lost 8, with 9 bases in between. Germline V gene sequence: CDR1 SGDLS, CDR2 YYNGEE. The CDR3 spans 13 residues. The CDR3 is CASSVEQGDEQFF. CDR3 nucleotides: TGTGCCAGCAGCGTAGAACAGGGCGATGAGCAGTTCTTC.

This clonotype was recorded many times. The chain uses TRBV7-9 and TRBJ2-7, with 9 bases identical to TRBD1. Germline CDR1 SEHNR, CDR2 FQNEAQ (reference sequence). CDR3 size: 14 residues. Trimming cost V 6 bases and J 5 bases; bases outside gene matches: 8. The CDR3: CASREKTGGDEQYF. CDR3 nucleotides: TGTGCCAGCAGGGAAAAGACAGGGGGGGACGAGCAGTACTTC.

This clonotype was observed a handful of times. The V gene is TRBV19, the J gene TRBJ2-5, with 10 bases identical to TRBD2. The length of the CDR3 is 15 residues. V lost 2 bases to trimming and J lost 6 bases; unmatched junction nucleotides: 6. Germline assignment: CDR1 LNHDA and CDR2 SQIVND (reference sequence). The CDR3 is CASSISAGGPKTQYF. CDR3 DNA: TGTGCCAGTAGTATATCAGCGGGGGGGCCGAAGACCCAGTACTTC.

This clonotype showed up just a few times. This chain uses TRBV9 with TRBJ1-1; 7 positions match TRBD1. The CDR3 is made up of 13 amino acids. V gave up 3 bases and J gave up 5 bases; unmatched junction bases: 4. Germline values: CDR1 SGDLS, CDR2 YYNGEE. CDR3 coding DNA: TGTGCCAGCAGCGAGGGGGCTCGTACTGAAGCTTTCTTT. This encodes CASSEGARTEAFF. Full variable domain (outside the CDR3, taken from reference TRBV9 and TRBJ1-1): DSGVTQTPKHLITATGQRVTLRCSPRSGDLSVYWYQQSLDQGLQFLIQYYNGEERAKGNILERFSAQQFPDLHSELNLSSLELGDSALYFCASSEGARTEAFFGQGTRLTVV.

V gene TRBV7-8 combines with J gene TRBJ2-7, with 7 bases fitting TRBD2. The CDR3 sequence is 14 residues long. Per germline, CDR1 SGHVS and CDR2 FQNEAQ. Trimming removed 5 bases from V and 2 bases from J; junction bases left unmatched: 6. The CDR3 spells CASSPSGKPYEQYF. In DNA, the CDR3 is TGTGCCAGCAGCCCAAGCGGGAAGCCCTACGAGCAGTACTTC.

The V call is TRBV28, the J call TRBJ1-5, with 12 positions matching TRBD1. The CDR3 has 17 amino acids. CDR1 is MDHEN, CDR2 SYDVKM, per germline. J lost 4 bases, V lost 4 bases, and 8 bases had no gene match. CDR3 residues: CASSSWDRGRGNQPQHF. CDR3 DNA: TGTGCCAGCAGTTCCTGGGACAGGGGGCGGGGGAATCAGCCCCAGCATTTT. Full variable domain (outside the CDR3, taken from reference TRBV28 and TRBJ1-5): DVKVTQSSRYLVKRTGEKVFLECVQDMDHENMFWYRQDPGLGLRLIYFSYDVKMKEKGDIPEGYSVSREKKERFSLILESASTNQTSMYLCASSSWDRGRGNQPQHFGDGTRLSIL.

This clonotype has a count of ten or more. A much larger clonotype is one base distant, so this may be a read error. The CDR3 does not close with the conserved phenylalanine or tryptophan, likely indicating a read error. V usage is TRBV2 and J usage is TRBJ2-2; no firm D call. The CDR3 length is 15 residues. The ends were cut back, 6 bases at V and 3 bases at J, with 14 bases in the middle. Looked up from germline, CDR1 is SNHLY and CDR2 is FYNNEI. The CDR3 DNA reads as TGTGCCAGCAGCTGGGTCAATGGGGACACCGGGGAGCTGTTTTCT. Protein: CASSWVNGDTGELFS.

This clonotype was observed at least ten times. V and J are TRBV11-2 and TRBJ1-1; 7 bases are shared with TRBD1. Trimming at V came to 4 bases and at J to 2 bases, leaving 4 bases not matched to a gene. Germline lookup yields CDR1 SGHAT and CDR2 FQNNGV. The CDR3 consists of 14 residues. Written as DNA, the CDR3 is TGTGCCAGCAGCTGGCGGACAGGCAACACTGAAGCTTTCTTT. Protein product: CASSWRTGNTEAFF.

This clonotype was seen ten or more times. The rearrangement links TRBV11-3 to TRBJ2-6; D not resolved. Germline CDR1 is SGHNT and CDR2 is YENEEA. V lost 5 bases and J lost 3, with 2 bases in between. This CDR3 has 12 residues. CDR3 coding DNA: TGTGCCAGCAGCCGTGGGGCCAACGTCCTGACTTTC. Translation gives CASSRGANVLTF. Using reference TRBV11-3 and TRBJ2-6 for the parts outside the CDR3, the full variable domain is EAGVVQSPRYKIIEKKQPVAFWCNPISGHNTLYWYLQNLGQGPELLIRYENEEAVDDSQLPKDRFSAERLKGVDSTLKIQPAELGDSAVYLCASSRGANVLTFGAGSRLTVL.

This clonotype was observed a handful of times. The rearrangement links TRBV19 to TRBJ1-5; D unresolved. CDR3 length: 15 amino acids. Trimming took 2 bases from V and 2 from J, leaving 10 bases between them. Germline V lookup: CDR1 LNHDA, CDR2 SQIVND (reference sequence). CDR3 DNA sequence: TGTGCCAGTAGTATAAAGAGACAAGGCAATCAGCCCCAGCATTTT. Its translation: CASSIKRQGNQPQHF.

This clonotype was counted many times. This sequence joins TRBV29-1 and TRBJ2-5; TRBD1 aligns across 9 bases. CDR1 is SQVTM, CDR2 ANQGSEA, per germline. The CDR3 covers 14 residues. V was clipped by 5 bases and J by 5 bases; unmatched bases: 9. The DNA of the CDR3 is TGCAGCGTTCGCGGGACAGGGTCTGCCGAGACCCAGTACTTC. This encodes CSVRGTGSAETQYF.

The chain combines TRBV9 with TRBJ2-7, with D hard to call. The CDR3 consists of 15 residues. Per germline, CDR1 SGDLS and CDR2 YYNGEE. V was cut by 1 base and J by 0 bases, with 11 bases left in between. For the CDR3, the DNA is TGTGCCAGCAGCGTACAGGACGGAAGCTCCTACGAGCAGTACTTC. It encodes CASSVQDGSSYEQYF.